This TCR beta chain was retrieved from a study of T cells in Graves' hyperthyroidism and ophthalmopathy. Study as a whole: Peripheral blood was taken when the disease was first diagnosed, before any treatment began. Whole-study results and caveats: Blood also showed most of the thyroid clonotypes that were expanded above 0.001.

The germline gives CDR1 SGHTA, CDR2 FQGNSA. With 1 base clipped from V and 6 bases from J, the junction kept 6 bases outside the gene matches. The CDR3 has 15 residues. This clonotype was detected ten times or more. Its antigen is currently unknown. Patients aged 18 to 65 had newly diagnosed hyperthyroidism of under 2 months' duration. Lactation, pregnancy, other autoimmune disease or uncontrolled infection led to exclusion of patients. What was amplified from RNA transcripts were TCR beta CDR3 regions. Using the HTBI primer set, a first-round RT-PCR was run on the TCR CDR3. TCRdb reanalysed the multiplex PCR reads using MiXCR and keeps one entry per CDR3 protein. The repertoire holds over 650,000 distinct CDR3 sequences, roughly 15% seen once, with roughly 8% in the top ten.

The source of this sequence is a man aged 18 to 30 with Graves' hyperthyroidism. The chain recombines TRBV7-2 with TRBJ2-1, with 7 bases aligning to TRBD2. Sequenced input: blood. CDR3 bases: TGTGCCAGCAGCTTAGGAAGCGGGATCGCCAATGAGCAGTTCTTC. Its translation is CASSLGSGIANEQFF.